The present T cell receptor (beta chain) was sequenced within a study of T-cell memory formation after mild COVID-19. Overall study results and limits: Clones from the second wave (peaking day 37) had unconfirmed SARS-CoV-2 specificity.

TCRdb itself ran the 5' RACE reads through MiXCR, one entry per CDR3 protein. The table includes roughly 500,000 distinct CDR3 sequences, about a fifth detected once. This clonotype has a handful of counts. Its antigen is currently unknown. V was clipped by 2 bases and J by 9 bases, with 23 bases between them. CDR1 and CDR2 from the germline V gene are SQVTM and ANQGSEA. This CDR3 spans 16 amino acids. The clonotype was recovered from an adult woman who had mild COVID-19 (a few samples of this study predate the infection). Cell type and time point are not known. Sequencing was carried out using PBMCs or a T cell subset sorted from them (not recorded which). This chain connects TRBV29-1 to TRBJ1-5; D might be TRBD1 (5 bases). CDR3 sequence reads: CSVELSEGATLWPQHF. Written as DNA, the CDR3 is TGCAGCGTTGAATTGAGTGAAGGGGCCACCCTCTGGCCCCAGCATTTT.